The 31 T cell receptor beta chains below all came from one sample that was sequenced in a study of T-cell reconstitution after alpha-beta-depleted transplantation in children. Unique molecular identifiers were used to barcode this TCRbeta library. In TCRdb, the PCR reads were re-called with MiXCR into one record per CDR3 protein. In the table there are more than 200,000 distinct CDR3 sequences, about 8.2% of which are singletons. The sequencing here drew on PBMCs, mostly from graft donor cells, taken 360 days after TCRalphabeta/CD19-depleted stem cell transplant. All receptors derive from a male patient aged 2 to 10 who had a stem cell transplant for acute myeloid leukemia, so the T cells may come from the graft donor.

V is TRBV5-1 and J is TRBJ2-7; maybe TRBD1 (7 bases). CDR3 length equals 15 residues. Germline V gives CDR1 SGHRS, CDR2 YFSETQ. The V gene lost 0 bases and the J gene lost 3 bases, with 13 bases spanning the gap. DNA for the CDR3: TGCGCCAGCAGCTTGGAGGCAGGGGGGTTCTACGAGCAGTACTTC. Amino acid sequence: CASSLEAGGFYEQYF.

This clonotype has just a few counts. The chain uses TRBV6-2 or TRBV6-3 and TRBJ1-1; D not certain. Germline V lookup: CDR1 MNHEY, CDR2 SVGEGT. This CDR3 has 11 amino acids. Trimming took off 10 bases at V and 10 bases at J, with 16 bases between the two ends. CDR3 DNA sequence: TGTGCCACCCGACGCCCCTCGGGAGCTTTCTTT. This sequence encodes CATRRPSGAFF.

In this sample, this clonotype turned up many times. The chain uses TRBV10-3 and TRBJ2-7; no clear D. Germline-derived CDR1 and CDR2 are ENHRY and SYGVKD. There are 11 residues in the CDR3. The V and J ends lost 8 bases and 2 bases respectively, with 7 bases between them. CDR3 sequence (DNA): TGTGCCATCGGGCTGACCTACGAGCAGTACTTC. It specifies CAIGLTYEQYF.

The V call is TRBV5-1, the J call TRBJ2-3; weak D call: TRBD2 (6 bases). This CDR3 contains 14 residues. CDR1 is SGHRS and CDR2 is YFSETQ in the germline V gene. Trimming took 4 bases from V and 2 from J, leaving 11 bases between them. CDR3 sequence: CASSGGAPTDTQYF. The CDR3 DNA follows: TGCGCCAGCAGCGGAGGGGCCCCCACAGATACGCAGTATTTT.

In this sample, this clonotype turned up a few times. The chain carries TRBV4-1 and TRBJ1-1; D might be TRBD1 (6 bases). The CDR3 is made up of 15 amino acids. V gave up 4 bases and J gave up 3 bases, with 15 bases separating them. CDR1 MGHRA and CDR2 YSYEKL come from the germline V gene. The CDR3 sequence is CASSRRTELYTEAFF. The CDR3 DNA sequence: TGCGCCAGCAGCCGGCGGACAGAACTCTACACTGAAGCTTTCTTT.

This clonotype has at least ten counts. The chain carries TRBV10-3 and TRBJ1-5, with D hard to call. This CDR3 has 12 residues. The germline gives CDR1 ENHRY, CDR2 SYGVKD. Trimming took off 5 bases at V and 4 bases at J, with 6 bases between the two ends. The CDR3 loop is CAISLGNQPQHF. The CDR3 DNA is TGTGCCATCAGTCTGGGGAATCAGCCCCAGCATTTT.

CDR3 nucleotides: TGCAGTGCTAGGGTGGAAAAGGGAATCTCTTATGGCTACACCTTC. Its translation: CSARVEKGISYGYTF. This sequence joins TRBV20-1 and TRBJ1-2, with D hard to call. V dropped 3 bases and J dropped 5 bases, with 19 bases sitting between them. This CDR3 is built from 15 residues. The germline gives CDR1 DFQATT, CDR2 SNEGSKA (reference sequence).

The sample holds many counts of this clonotype. The rearrangement links TRBV10-3 to TRBJ2-3, with 11 bases matching TRBD2. J was trimmed by 5 bases and V by 8 bases; bases with no gene match: 6. Germline CDR1 is ENHRY and CDR2 is SYGVKD. There are 14 residues in the CDR3. DNA of the CDR3: TGTGCCATCGAAGTAGCGGGAGGGGAAGATACGCAGTATTTT. Encoded protein: CAIEVAGGEDTQYF.

This clonotype was seen more than once but under ten times. Relative to the germline gene, one junction end is altered; a read error may explain this. The V call is TRBV7-7, the J call TRBJ2-5, with D possibly called TRBD1 or TRBD2 (6 bases each). The germline CDR1 and CDR2 sequences are SSHAT and FNYEAQ (reference sequence). The CDR3 has 15 residues. This chain's CDR3 is CASSLRQGGYGTQYF. Here the CDR3 DNA reads TGTGCTAGCAGCTTGCGGCAAGGGGGGTACGGGACCCAGTACTTC.

The chain is built from TRBV20-1 and TRBJ1-2; weak D call: TRBD1 (5 bases). CDR1 DFQATT and CDR2 SNEGSKA come from the germline V gene (reference sequence). The CDR3 is 11 amino acids. Trimming cost V 7 bases and J 6 bases, with 12 bases left between them. The CDR3 loop is CSVEGIDGYTF. The CDR3 DNA reads TGCAGTGTCGAGGGGATTGATGGCTACACCTTC.

The chain has TRBV3-1 and TRBJ1-5; D is undetermined. With 2 bases removed from V and 6 bases from J, the gap between germline ends came to 8 bases. This CDR3 contains 13 residues. Germline V gives CDR1 LGHDT, CDR2 YNNKEL (reference sequence). CDR3 coding DNA: TGTGCCAGCAGCCAAATAGGGAGTCAGCCCCAGCATTTT. Protein product: CASSQIGSQPQHF.

The chain employs TRBV7-2 and TRBJ2-7; 11 positions agree with TRBD2. The V and J ends lost 2 bases and 4 bases, in that order; junction bases with no gene match: 4. CDR1 SGHTA and CDR2 FQGNSA come from the germline V gene. CDR3 length: 15 residues. The CDR3 nucleotides read TGTGCCAGCAGCTTAAGGTCTAGCGGGGGGTACGAGCAGTACTTC. Translating it yields CASSLRSSGGYEQYF.

This clonotype was observed many times. V gene TRBV12-3 or TRBV12-4 combines with J gene TRBJ2-7; a weak D match, TRBD2 (6 bases). This CDR3 comprises 14 residues. Trimming took 2 bases from V and 4 from J, leaving 12 bases between them. Here the CDR3 DNA reads TGTGCCAGCAGTTTACAGGGAGGAGTATACGAGCAGTACGTC. This encodes CASSLQGGVYEQYV.

J is TRBJ2-1 and V is TRBV21-1; TRBD2 reflects the table's D call only, with no check against the DNA. TRBV21-1 constitutes a pseudogene. The CDR3 consists of 17 residues. Here the CDR3 DNA reads TGTGCCAGCAGCAAAGCCCGACTAGCGGGAGCCCACAATGAGCAGTTCTTC. Protein sequence: CASSKARLAGAHNEQFF.

In its sample, this clonotype was seen many times. V gene TRBV20-1 combines with J gene TRBJ2-2; possibly TRBD2 for D (5 bases). Deletions cut 1 base from V and 4 bases from J, with 10 bases between. The CDR3 sequence is 14 residues long. Germline CDR1 and CDR2: DFQATT and SNEGSKA (reference sequence). This CDR3 is CSARVSRGTGELFF. CDR3 bases: TGCAGTGCTAGAGTTAGCCGGGGCACCGGGGAGCTGTTTTTT.

The chain employs TRBV29-1 and TRBJ2-5, with TRBD1 as a possible D gene (6 bases). CDR1 SQVTM and CDR2 ANQGSEA come from the germline V gene. The CDR3 length is 14 residues. Trimming took 8 bases from V and 4 from J, leaving 20 bases between them. This CDR3 reads CSSAQGSDGETQYF. The DNA of the CDR3 is TGCAGCTCCGCTCAGGGGTCGGATGGAGAGACCCAGTACTTC.

Ten or more counts support this clonotype. The J gene is TRBJ2-1, the V gene TRBV24-1; D gene ambiguous. This CDR3 region has 15 residues. Per the germline V gene, CDR1 is KGHDR and CDR2 is SFDVKD. Trimming left V 6 bases short and J 2 bases short, with 13 bases between. In DNA, the CDR3 is TGTGCCACCAGTTTCCTTCCACGGGCCTACAATGAGCAGTTCTTC. This translates into CATSFLPRAYNEQFF.

This clonotype was picked up a small number of times. The V call is TRBV7-2, the J call TRBJ2-3, with D unresolved. The germline CDR1 and CDR2 sequences are SGHTA and FQGNSA. This CDR3 is built from 14 residues. Deletions cut 3 bases from V and 5 bases from J, with 12 bases between. CDR3 residues: CASSFLAELDTQYF. The CDR3, as DNA: TGTGCCAGCAGCTTTCTGGCGGAGTTAGATACGCAGTATTTT.

The V call is TRBV7-2, the J call TRBJ2-7, with 9 nucleotides matching TRBD1. V lost 2 bases to trimming and J lost 2 bases; unmatched junction nucleotides: 7. Germline values: CDR1 SGHTA, CDR2 FQGNSA. CDR3 length equals 16 residues. The CDR3 coding sequence is TGTGCCAGCAGCTTATGGCCGGGACAGGGAGCCTACGAGCAGTACGTC. This gives the protein CASSLWPGQGAYEQYV.

The table lists this clonotype with a few counts. This sequence joins TRBV7-2 and TRBJ1-3; D remains unclear. Trimming cost V 5 bases and J 9 bases, with 11 bases left between them. The germline V gene has CDR1 SGHTA and CDR2 FQGNSA. The CDR3 spans 12 residues. The CDR3 is CASSANTGTIYF. For the CDR3, the DNA is TGTGCCAGCAGCGCAAACACGGGCACCATATATTTT.

The chain combines TRBV27 with TRBJ1-1; the match to TRBD1 covers 8 bases. Germline V gene sequence: CDR1 MNHEY, CDR2 SMNVEV (reference sequence). Trimming removed 8 bases from V and 7 bases from J; junction bases left unmatched: 9. This CDR3 contains 13 residues. The CDR3 protein is CASFGGQDLEAFF. For the CDR3, the DNA is TGTGCCAGCTTTGGGGGACAGGACCTTGAAGCTTTCTTT.

This clonotype was recorded at least ten times. The V call is TRBV12-3 or TRBV12-4, the J call TRBJ2-7; TRBD2 matches at 10 bases. Unmatched junction bases numbered 0, after V lost 4 bases and J lost 3 bases. CDR3 length: 13 amino acids. The CDR3 protein is CASSWTSGYEQYF. The CDR3 nucleotides read TGTGCCAGCAGTTGGACTAGCGGCTACGAGCAGTACTTC.

The rearrangement joins TRBV6-1 to TRBJ2-6; a weak D match, TRBD1 (6 bases). From germline, CDR1 is MNHNS and CDR2 SASEGT. The CDR3 contains 15 residues. V was cut by 6 bases and J by 2 bases, with 11 bases left in between. The CDR3 loop reads CASRQGKAGANVLTF. The CDR3 DNA reads TGTGCCAGCAGACAGGGTAAAGCTGGGGCCAACGTCCTGACTTTC.

This clonotype was seen many times. The rearrangement joins TRBV5-1 to TRBJ2-5; D is ambiguous. The CDR3 spans 17 residues. Germline lookup yields CDR1 SGHRS and CDR2 YFSETQ. The ends were cut back, 0 bases at V and 2 bases at J, with 17 bases in the middle. The CDR3 loop is CASSLGRRGTFQETQYF. For the CDR3, the DNA is TGCGCCAGCAGCTTGGGACGGAGAGGAACCTTTCAAGAGACCCAGTACTTC.

The rearrangement joins TRBV5-5 to TRBJ2-2, with D tentatively TRBD1 (5 bases). Germline V gives CDR1 SGHKS, CDR2 YYEKEE (reference sequence). CDR3 length: 15 amino acids. Trimming cost V 4 bases and J 2 bases, with 12 bases left between them. The CDR3 region is CASSERQGNTGELFF. In DNA, the CDR3 is TGTGCCAGCAGCGAGAGGCAGGGCAACACCGGGGAGCTGTTTTTT.

This chain links TRBV12-3 or TRBV12-4 with TRBJ1-2; D might be TRBD1 (5 bases). V was cut by 6 bases and J by 7 bases, with 18 bases left in between. The CDR3 spans 14 residues. CDR3 in amino acids: CASSERGRASGYTF. The DNA of the CDR3 is TGTGCCAGCAGCGAGAGGGGAAGGGCGAGTGGCTACACCTTC.

This rearrangement joins TRBV7-8 to TRBJ1-1; 7 nucleotides line up with TRBD1. The germline gives CDR1 SGHVS, CDR2 FQNEAQ. The CDR3 consists of 13 residues. J was trimmed by 3 bases and V by 11 bases; bases with no gene match: 9. The CDR3 reads CAGRQGFDTEAFF. CDR3 sequence (DNA): TGTGCCGGTCGACAGGGTTTTGACACTGAAGCTTTCTTT.

This clonotype was observed a few times. The rearrangement uses TRBV20-1 and TRBJ1-5, with D perhaps matching TRBD1 (6 bases). The V and J ends lost 3 bases and 6 bases respectively, with 12 bases between them. The V gene's germline CDR1 is DFQATT and CDR2 SNEGSKA (reference sequence). This CDR3 comprises 13 residues. The CDR3, as DNA: TGCAGTGCTAGCAGGGGCGCGGGTCAGCCCCAGCATTTT. Residues: CSASRGAGQPQHF.

This clonotype was counted at least ten times. The chain is built from TRBV3-1 and TRBJ2-7; D unresolved. V lost 3 bases and J 0 bases, leaving 9 bases between the germline ends. The CDR3 covers 14 residues. Germline assignment: CDR1 LGHDT and CDR2 YNNKEL (reference sequence). This CDR3 reads CASSHSASSYEQYV. The CDR3 bases are TGTGCCAGCAGCCATTCGGCCTCCTCCTACGAGCAGTACGTC.

This rearrangement joins TRBV12-3 or TRBV12-4 to TRBJ1-2, with TRBD1 matching over 10 bases. The CDR3 runs 19 residues. V gave up 3 bases and J gave up 2 bases; unmatched junction bases: 15. Here the CDR3 DNA reads TGTGCCAGCAGTTTTTACCCGTCCCGGGACAGGGGATCAAACTATGGCTACACCTTC. Protein: CASSFYPSRDRGSNYGYTF.

There are a few counts of this clonotype. The chain has TRBV4-2 and TRBJ2-5; 7 positions agree with TRBD2. With V trimmed by 4 bases and J by 1 base, 6 bases remained unmatched. CDR1 and CDR2 from the germline V gene are LGHNA and YNFKEQ. The CDR3 runs to 15 residues. For the CDR3, the DNA is TGTGCCAGCAGCCCCCGGGACTACCTCCAAGAGACCCAGTACTTC. Its translation is CASSPRDYLQETQYF.